This T cell receptor beta chain was observed in a study of cytomegalovirus exposure and HLA in healthy donors. In the study overall: There were 75 million to 95 million unique TCRs (from HLA-typed donors) in an early data release. Study results and caveats: CMV serostatus was the sole immune exposure information available.

Amplification used 60 Vbeta primers and 13 Jbeta primers. Clones were sequenced by immunoSEQ multiplex PCR, and TCRdb holds only the in-frame ones, with some missing. This table has 150,000 or so clones, around 80% appearing once. On this clone: Its antigen remains unidentified.

Among the donors, all were healthy bone marrow donors. The TCR sequence derives from a man aged 18 to 30 in good health and CMV-seronegative. What was sequenced was PBMCs.

CDR3 DNA sequence: TGTGCCAGCAGCTTCCTAGCGGGAGAACGTAATGAGCAGTTCTTC. It is translated as CASSFLAGERNEQFF. The J gene is TRBJ2-1, the V gene TRBV5-4; TRBD2 aligns across 10 bases. The CDR3 spans 15 residues. The trim removed 2 bases at V and 7 bases at J, leaving 6 bases unmatched. From germline, CDR1 is SGHNT and CDR2 YYREEE (reference sequence).